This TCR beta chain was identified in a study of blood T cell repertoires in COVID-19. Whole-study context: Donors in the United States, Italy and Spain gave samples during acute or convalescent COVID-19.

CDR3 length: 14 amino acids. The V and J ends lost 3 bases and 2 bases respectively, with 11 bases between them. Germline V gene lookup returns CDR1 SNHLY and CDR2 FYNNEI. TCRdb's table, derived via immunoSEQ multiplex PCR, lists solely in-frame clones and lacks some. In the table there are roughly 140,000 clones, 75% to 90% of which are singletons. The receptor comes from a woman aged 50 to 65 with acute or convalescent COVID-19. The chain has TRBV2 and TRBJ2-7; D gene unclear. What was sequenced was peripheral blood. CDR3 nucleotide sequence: TGTGCCAGCAGTGATGGAGAAAACCCCTACGAGCAGTACTTC. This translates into CASSDGENPYEQYF.